Listed below are T cell receptor beta chains from one sample, sequenced in a study of Ad26.COV2.S vaccination and SARS-CoV-2 variants. Clones were sequenced by immunoSEQ multiplex PCR, and TCRdb holds only the in-frame ones, with some missing. The table shows around 320,000 clones, with approximately 86% occurring only once. Sequenced here: peripheral blood, sampled in a trial of Ad26.COV2.S vaccine versus placebo. These receptors were collected from a person aged 18-60 years who received the Ad26.COV2.S COVID-19 vaccine or a placebo. The conserved cysteine and the conserved F or W are not part of the CDR3 here. Clone size is shown for a subset of rows, as once, few, many or a class of expanded clone.

clone_size	v_call	cdr3_aa
-	TRBV19	ASSIAVGTGYYNEQF
-	TRBV3-1/TRBV3-2	ASSQDWSAEQY
-	TRBV7-9	ASSPRTVDTQY
-	TRBV12-5	ASGTFLDTEAF
-	TRBV27	ASSRDREHTEAF
-	TRBV28	ASTLYNSPLH
-	TRBV28	ASSLPRTGGDYGYT
few	TRBV7-9	ASSPRYRSEQY
once	TRBV7-2	ASNRGLYGYT
-	TRBV27	ASSWTSATNEKLF
-	TRBV10-3	AISEGRQNYGYT
few	TRBV6-1	ASSESQGRVYGYT
-	TRBV2	ASSQQEGQPQH
-	TRBV6-5	ASSRQGAGGTEAF
-	TRBV12-3/TRBV12-4	ASSLTGASGYT
-	TRBV29-1	SVLSREVKYGYT
-	TRBV7-3	ASSRGSTGELF
-	TRBV28	AINREIMSQPQH
-	TRBV9	ASSVGIGRTYEQY
-	TRBV28	ASSLGTSGANVLT
-	TRBV4-2	ASSQELAGGFSSYEQY
-	TRBV4-1	ASSQDLEEKLF
-	TRBV18	ASSPRDRISGANVLT
-	TRBV2	ASSGARDSGMTYEQY
few	TRBV18	ASSPPAQLDTQY
-	TRBV27	ASTVTLTSGNTEAF
-	TRBV7-8	ASSLIHYGYT
-	TRBV5-4	ASSSPPRGTVTQETQY
-	TRBV28	ASSLLAVTGQPQH
-	TRBV5-1	ASSLVSGGPYNEQF
-	TRBV2	ASSERRLAGYIQY
-	TRBV6-5	ASSLHSGEWEKLF
-	TRBV5-1	ASSSSGSNNEQF